The 30 T cell receptor beta chains presented below share a single source sample, sequenced in a study of cytomegalovirus exposure and HLA in healthy donors. PCR was performed using 60 Vbeta and 13 Jbeta primers. Assay used: immunoSEQ multiplex PCR; TCRdb lists only in-frame clones, some missing. The sample has under 200,000 clones; 75% to 90% are singletons. Sequencing was performed on PBMCs. The receptors were sampled from a woman aged 45-65 years in good health and CMV-seropositive.

The chain recombines TRBV5-4 with TRBJ2-3, with D perhaps TRBD1 (5 bases). Trimming took off 0 bases at V and 4 bases at J, with 9 bases between the two ends. CDR3 length: 14 residues. The germline CDR1 and CDR2 sequences are SGHNT and YYREEE (reference sequence). CDR3 protein: CASSLARGPDTQYF. The CDR3 nucleotides are TGTGCCAGCAGCTTGGCAAGGGGCCCAGATACGCAGTATTTT.

This clone was recorded a few times. This rearrangement joins TRBV4-1 to TRBJ1-1; TRBD1 matches 7 bases. Germline V lookup: CDR1 MGHRA, CDR2 YSYEKL. The CDR3 length is 15 residues. The trim removed 0 bases at V and 5 bases at J, leaving 6 bases unmatched. CDR3 DNA sequence: TGCGCCAGCAGCCAAGATCAACAGGGGTGGACTGAAGCTTTCTTT. This encodes CASSQDQQGWTEAFF.

This clone occurred once. The chain combines TRBV6-1 with TRBJ1-2; the D is unclear. The germline gives CDR1 MNHNS, CDR2 SASEGT. This CDR3 region has 12 residues. Trimming removed 1 base at V and 4 bases at J, with 4 bases between. DNA for the CDR3: TGTGCCAGCAGTGAAGGCGGCTATGGCTACACCTTC. It yields the protein CASSEGGYGYTF.

This clone was seen more than once but under ten times. V gene TRBV5-1 combines with J gene TRBJ1-2; 11 bases match TRBD1. The CDR3 length is 14 residues. J gave up 8 bases and V 0 bases, and 3 bases lay outside the gene matches. The V gene's germline CDR1 is SGHRS and CDR2 YFSETQ. This CDR3 is CASSLAGTGGGYTF. The CDR3 DNA sequence: TGCGCCAGCAGCTTGGCCGGGACAGGGGGAGGCTACACCTTC.

The V gene is TRBV15, the J gene TRBJ1-2; D is unresolved. The germline V gene encodes CDR1 LNHNV and CDR2 YYDKDF (reference sequence). Between the trimmed V and J ends, which lost 1 base and 2 bases, there was a span of 8 bases. The CDR3 spans 14 residues. CDR3 residues: CATSRGGWNYGYTF. In DNA form, the CDR3 reads TGTGCCACCAGCAGAGGAGGGTGGAACTATGGCTACACCTTC.

The chain carries TRBV21-1 and TRBJ2-7; the D call in the table, TRBD1, was not verified against the DNA. TRBV21-1 counts as a pseudogene. This CDR3 has 16 amino acids. The CDR3 loop is CASSKCRTGSSYEQYF. In DNA form, the CDR3 reads TGTGCCAGCAGCAAGTGTAGGACAGGTAGCTCCTACGAGCAGTACTTC.

The CDR3 reads CASSFNPGTSGGHTDTQYF. CDR3 DNA sequence: TGTGCCAGCAGCTTTAATCCCGGGACTAGCGGGGGTCACACAGATACGCAGTATTTT. The chain is built from TRBV6-4 and TRBJ2-3; 14 nucleotides match TRBD2. Germline V lookup: CDR1 MRHNA, CDR2 SNTAGT. CDR3 size: 19 residues. Losses at the gene ends were 6 bases for V and 2 bases for J; bases not matched to a gene: 13.

This chain uses TRBV13 with TRBJ2-3; TRBD2 aligns across 7 bases. V lost 5 bases, J lost 6 bases, and 8 bases stayed unmatched. CDR3 length: 14 residues. Germline assignment: CDR1 PRHDT and CDR2 FYEKMQ (reference sequence). Here the CDR3 DNA reads TGTGCCAGCAGCCCAACGGGGGGATCCGATACGCAGTATTTT. Encoded protein: CASSPTGGSDTQYF.

This clone was recorded a few times. The J gene is TRBJ2-7, the V gene TRBV7-9; 11 bases agree with TRBD2. The J segment lost 2 bases and the V segment lost 3 bases, leaving 0 bases of the junction unmatched. The CDR3 is made up of 14 amino acids. Germline CDR1 is SEHNR and CDR2 is FQNEAQ (reference sequence). CDR3 in DNA: TGTGCCAGCAGCTTTAGCGGGGGGGCCTACGAGCAGTACTTC. Protein sequence: CASSFSGGAYEQYF.

The rearrangement joins TRBV18 to TRBJ1-1; D remains unclear. This CDR3 contains 13 residues. V lost 6 bases, J lost 3 bases, and 11 bases lay in between. The germline CDR1 and CDR2 sequences are KGHSH and LQKENI. CDR3 DNA sequence: TGTGCCAGCTCTCGAGTCAGCGACACTGAAGCTTTCTTT. It specifies CASSRVSDTEAFF.

In this sample, this clone turned up a few times. This rearrangement joins TRBV19 to TRBJ1-6, with TRBD1 matching 8 bases. The J segment lost 10 bases and the V segment lost 5 bases, leaving 7 bases of the junction unmatched. The CDR3 has 14 amino acids. CDR1 is LNHDA, CDR2 SQIVND, per germline (reference sequence). CDR3 protein: CASSPGQGRSPLHF. In DNA, the CDR3 is TGTGCCAGTAGTCCCGGACAGGGAAGATCACCCCTCCACTTT.

V usage is TRBV9 and J usage is TRBJ1-6, with D unclear. The CDR3 extends over 15 amino acids. Per the germline V gene, CDR1 is SGDLS and CDR2 is YYNGEE. V was shortened by 3 bases and J by 0 bases, with 7 bases between the two germline ends. CDR3 sequence reads: CASSAPSSYNSPLHF. The CDR3 region has the DNA TGTGCCAGCAGCGCCCCCAGCTCCTATAATTCACCCCTCCACTTT.

The V and J genes are TRBV19 and TRBJ2-1, with a weak D call TRBD1 (6 bases). V lost 4 bases and J lost 4, with 8 bases in between. This CDR3 has 13 residues. CDR1 and CDR2 (germline): LNHDA, SQIVND (reference sequence). CDR3: CASSTGTYNEQFF. CDR3 nucleotide sequence: TGTGCCAGTAGTACTGGGACATACAATGAGCAGTTCTTC.

This clone was recorded only once. This chain uses TRBV6-5 with TRBJ1-2; 8 nucleotides line up with TRBD1. Trimming removed 0 bases from V and 6 bases from J; junction bases left unmatched: 9. Germline values: CDR1 MNHEY, CDR2 SVGAGI. CDR3 size: 16 residues. In nucleotides, the CDR3 is TGTGCCAGCAGTTACTCGTTATCAGGGGGCGCGAATGGCTACACCTTC. Translation gives CASSYSLSGGANGYTF.

CDR3 sequence reads: CASSYGQGGTEAFF. The CDR3 DNA reads as TGTGCCAGCAGTTACGGTCAGGGGGGCACTGAAGCTTTCTTT. The V and J genes are TRBV6-5 and TRBJ1-1; 7 nucleotides line up with TRBD1. CDR1 is MNHEY and CDR2 is SVGAGI in the germline V gene. The V segment lost 2 bases and the J segment 4 bases; nucleotides outside the gene matches: 4. The length of the CDR3 is 14 residues.

This clone was recorded once. The chain uses TRBV10-3 and TRBJ2-7; 10 bases line up with TRBD1. The trim removed 7 bases at V and 3 bases at J, leaving 3 bases unmatched. Germline loops: CDR1 ENHRY, CDR2 SYGVKD. The CDR3 sequence is 13 residues long. The chain's CDR3 is CAITWDRGYEQYF. The CDR3, as DNA: TGTGCCATCACTTGGGACAGGGGCTACGAGCAGTACTTC.

The chain combines TRBV25-1 with TRBJ2-4; D may be TRBD1 (6 bases). The germline V gene encodes CDR1 MGHDK and CDR2 SYGVNS. V was clipped by 6 bases and J by 2 bases, with 8 bases between them. The CDR3 loop spans 13 amino acids. CDR3 DNA sequence: TGTGCCAGCAGCCAGGGGTCCAAAAACATTCAGTACTTC. Amino acids: CASSQGSKNIQYF.

The rearrangement uses TRBV27 and TRBJ2-7, with 10 bases lining up with TRBD2. Germline V gene data show CDR1 as MNHEY and CDR2 as SMNVEV (reference sequence). The CDR3 spans 14 residues. With 4 bases clipped from V and 6 bases from J, the junction kept 6 bases outside the gene matches. The CDR3 protein is CASSSLAGRGEQYF. CDR3 DNA: TGTGCCAGCAGTTCACTAGCGGGACGTGGCGAGCAGTACTTC.

The chain joins TRBV15 to TRBJ2-5; the D gene is possibly TRBD2 (5 bases). The germline V gene has CDR1 LNHNV and CDR2 YYDKDF (reference sequence). This CDR3 is 14 amino acids long. The V end was cut by 2 bases, the J end by 4 bases, with 11 bases between. The CDR3 nucleotides are TGTGCCACCAGCAGAAGTCTGGCGGGAGAGACCCAGTACTTC. Its translation: CATSRSLAGETQYF.

This chain joins TRBV7-2 and TRBJ1-6; D gene unclear. The V end lost 1 base, the J end lost 8 bases, and 6 bases lay between the germline ends. Germline CDR1 is SGHTA and CDR2 is FQGNSA. The CDR3 length is 13 residues. The CDR3 nucleotides are TGTGCCAGCAGCTTAGGGGGAGATTCACCCCTCCACTTT. The encoded protein is CASSLGGDSPLHF.

V and J are TRBV5-5 and TRBJ2-5; 7 bases agree with TRBD2. Trimming cost V 3 bases and J 2 bases; bases outside gene matches: 7. The CDR3 loop spans 15 amino acids. Germline loops: CDR1 SGHKS, CDR2 YYEKEE (reference sequence). CDR3: CASSSIAGRQETQYF. CDR3 nucleotides: TGTGCCAGCAGCTCCATAGCGGGCCGACAAGAGACCCAGTACTTC.

This clone showed up just once. This chain joins TRBV9 and TRBJ1-2, with a tentative D call TRBD1 (6 bases). The CDR3 runs 15 residues. Between the trimmed V and J ends, which lost 6 bases and 1 base, there was a span of 16 bases. The germline V gene encodes CDR1 SGDLS and CDR2 YYNGEE. The CDR3 reads CASTVGTLDNYGYTF. The CDR3, as DNA: TGTGCCAGCACCGTTGGGACACTTGATAACTATGGCTACACCTTC.

This clone came up once. This sequence joins TRBV5-6 and TRBJ1-5; no reliable D call. V lost 5 bases to trimming and J lost 2 bases, with 11 bases between them. This CDR3 contains 14 residues. Germline V lookup: CDR1 SGHDT, CDR2 YYEEEE. The CDR3 DNA follows: TGTGCCAGCAGGATTGAGCAGGGCAATCAGCCCCAGCATTTT. It specifies CASRIEQGNQPQHF.

V is TRBV15 and J is TRBJ2-5; D is possibly TRBD1 (5 bases). With the DNA end fitting TRBJ2-7 better, the J assignment may be wrong. Germline V CDR1 and CDR2: LNHNV, YYDKDF (reference sequence). The length of the CDR3 is 14 residues. The CDR3, as DNA: TGTGCCACCAGCAGAGATGGGGCCTCCTACGAGCAGTACTTC. It yields the protein CATSRDGASYEQYF.

V usage is TRBV5-8 and J usage is TRBJ2-1; 9 nucleotides match TRBD2. Germline V gene lookup returns CDR1 SGHTS and CDR2 YDEGEE. This CDR3 region has 17 residues. The junction had 13 bases not matched to a gene; V was cut back by 5 bases and J by 4 bases. The CDR3 spells CASSQTLLAGPYNEQFF. The CDR3 bases are TGTGCCAGCAGTCAGACCCTGCTAGCGGGACCTTACAATGAGCAGTTCTTC.

The genes are TRBV7-9 and TRBJ2-7; 9 bases agree with TRBD2. This CDR3 contains 15 residues. V lost 5 bases and J lost 7; bases outside the gene matches: 12. CDR1 is SEHNR, CDR2 FQNEAQ, per germline (reference sequence). The CDR3 DNA sequence: TGTGCCAGCAGCCCCGGGTTAGCGGGAGCTCAGGAGCAGTACTTC. It encodes CASSPGLAGAQEQYF.

This clone was observed once. This chain joins TRBV9 and TRBJ2-5; 8 bases match TRBD2. V lost 3 bases, J lost 4 bases, and 11 bases stayed unmatched. The length of the CDR3 is 16 residues. Germline assignment: CDR1 SGDLS and CDR2 YYNGEE. This CDR3 is CASSAGSGTFGETQYF. The CDR3 region has the DNA TGTGCCAGCAGCGCGGGTAGCGGGACCTTCGGAGAGACCCAGTACTTC.

The chain uses TRBV6-1 and TRBJ2-7, with D unclear. Germline V gene sequence: CDR1 MNHNS, CDR2 SASEGT. The CDR3 loop spans 15 amino acids. V was clipped by 6 bases and J by 0 bases, with 15 bases between them. This CDR3 reads CASRRHAQDSYEQYF. CDR3 DNA sequence: TGTGCCAGCAGGCGACATGCCCAAGACTCCTACGAGCAGTACTTC.

The J gene is TRBJ2-7, the V gene TRBV5-1; 7 bases are shared with TRBD1. Germline trimming cut 1 base from V and 2 bases from J; bases unmatched to any gene: 3. This CDR3 region has 14 residues. The germline V gene has CDR1 SGHRS and CDR2 YFSETQ. In nucleotides, the CDR3 is TGCGCCAGCAGCTTGACTACAGGGGCCTACGAGCAGTACTTC. This sequence encodes CASSLTTGAYEQYF.

This clone was seen many times. This sequence joins TRBV7-9 and TRBJ1-1; TRBD1 matches 9 bases. Germline CDR1 and CDR2: SEHNR and FQNEAQ (reference sequence). The CDR3 contains 15 residues. V shed 2 bases, J shed 3 bases, and the junction held 4 bases outside the gene matches. The CDR3 region is CASSLTGTGYTEAFF. The CDR3 DNA reads as TGTGCCAGCAGCTTAACCGGGACAGGGTACACTGAAGCTTTCTTT.